These T cell receptor beta chains were read from a single sample in a study of blood T cell repertoires in COVID-19. Libraries were prepared by immunoSEQ multiplex PCR; TCRdb keeps only in-frame clonotypes and omits some of them. The sample holds about 74,000 clones, about four fifths seen once. Sample: peripheral blood. These receptors all come from a human donor in a cohort sampled during active COVID-19. Each CDR3 is given with its conserved first and last residue. The D gene is left open where the match is weak. Rows may omit the clone size; those that give it use once, few, many or a size class.

TRBJ2-2,TRBV5-3,17,NA,NA,CARSLLEQGRNTGELFF,TGTGCCAGAAGCTTGCTAGAACAGGGACGGAACACCGGGGAGCTGTTTTTT
TRBJ1-2,TRBV4-3,16,NA,NA,CASSQEPGGTYYGYTF,TGCGCCAGCAGCCAAGAGCCTGGGGGGACCTACTATGGCTACACCTTC
TRBJ1-5,TRBV6-6,16,NA,NA,CASSPVGGDSNQPQHF,TGTGCCAGCAGCCCCGTAGGGGGGGATAGCAATCAGCCCCAGCATTTT
TRBJ2-7,TRBV9,16,TRBD2,once,CASSVGSGRGLVEQYF,TGTGCCAGCAGCGTAGGTAGCGGGAGGGGCTTAGTCGAGCAGTACTTC
TRBJ1-5,TRBV5-1,15,NA,NA,CASSLNGQFNQPQHF,TGCGCCAGCAGCTTGAATGGACAGTTCAATCAGCCCCAGCATTTT
TRBJ2-7,TRBV12-3/TRBV12-4,12,NA,NA,CASRSNVGQQYF,TGTGCCAGCAGGTCTAATGTGGGACAACAGTACTTC
TRBJ2-1,TRBV10-1,12,NA,NA,CASSAQYNEQFF,TGCGCCAGCAGTGCACAGTACAATGAGCAGTTCTTC
TRBJ1-3,TRBV2,15,NA,NA,CASSEQGGSENTIYF,TGTGCCAGCAGTGAACAGGGTGGTTCTGAGAACACCATATATTTT
TRBJ2-1,TRBV7-7,15,TRBD2,once,CASSFQSGEGYEQFF,TGTGCTAGCAGCTTCCAAAGCGGGGAAGGCTATGAGCAGTTCTTC
TRBJ1-2,TRBV5-1,14,TRBD1,NA,CASSLGTGPDGYTF,TGCGCCAGCAGCTTGGGGACAGGGCCCGATGGCTACACCTTC
TRBJ1-6,TRBV6-5,15,NA,NA,CASSYLLRGRWVLHF,TGTGCCAGCAGTTACTTACTAAGGGGGAGATGGGTCCTCCACTTT
TRBJ2-7,TRBV30,15,NA,NA,CAWSAGLGRSYEQYF,TGTGCCTGGAGCGCGGGACTGGGAAGGTCCTACGAGCAGTACTTC
TRBJ2-1,TRBV5-1,15,TRBD2,NA,CASSDPGLQLNEQFF,TGCGCCAGCAGCGATCCGGGACTACAACTCAATGAGCAGTTCTTC
TRBJ1-6,TRBV6-6,14,TRBD1,NA,CASSLQGSNSPLHF,TGTGCCAGCAGTCTACAGGGGTCTAATTCACCCCTCCACTTT
TRBJ1-1,TRBV6-5,14,NA,once,CASNRRGENTEAFF,TGTGCCAGCAACCGACGGGGGGAGAACACTGAAGCTTTCTTT
TRBJ1-5,TRBV7-9,15,NA,NA,CASSLGQGSNQPQHF,TGTGCCAGCAGCTTAGGGCAGGGTAGCAATCAGCCCCAGCATTTT
TRBJ2-1,TRBV5-4,15,TRBD2,NA,CASSSLAGGYNEQFF,TGTGCCAGCAGCTCTCTAGCGGGAGGGTACAATGAGCAGTTCTTC
TRBJ1-1,TRBV5-1,14,NA,NA,CASSFGQINTEAFF,TGCGCCAGCAGCTTCGGACAGATAAACACTGAAGCTTTCTTT
TRBJ2-7,TRBV7-2,14,TRBD1,few,CASSSPGQAYEQYF,TGTGCCAGCAGCTCTCCGGGACAGGCCTACGAGCAGTACTTC
TRBJ2-7,TRBV5-4,15,TRBD1,NA,CASSLSDRSSYEQYF,TGTGCCAGCAGCCTCTCGGACAGGAGCTCCTACGAGCAGTACTTC
TRBJ2-7,TRBV4-3,16,TRBD2,once,CASSQTLDGLAGEQYF,TGCGCCAGCAGCCAAACCTTAGACGGACTAGCGGGCGAGCAGTACTTC
TRBJ2-2,TRBV5-1,14,TRBD1,NA,CASSLRGQGGELFF,TGCGCCAGCAGCTTGCGGGGACAGGGAGGGGAGCTGTTTTTT